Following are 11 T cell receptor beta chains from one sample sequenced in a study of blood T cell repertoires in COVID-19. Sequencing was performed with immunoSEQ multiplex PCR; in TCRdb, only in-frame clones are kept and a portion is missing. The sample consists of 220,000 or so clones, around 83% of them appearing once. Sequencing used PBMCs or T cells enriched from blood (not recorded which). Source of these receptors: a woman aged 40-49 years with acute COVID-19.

The CDR3 region is CASSLGLAGINEQFF. The CDR3 DNA follows: TGTGCCAGCAGCTTGGGACTAGCGGGTATCAATGAGCAGTTCTTC. V and J are TRBV7-9 and TRBJ2-1; 12 bases are a match to TRBD2. The CDR3 runs to 15 residues. Losses at the gene ends were 3 bases for V and 6 bases for J; bases not matched to a gene: 3. The germline gives CDR1 SEHNR, CDR2 FQNEAQ (reference sequence).

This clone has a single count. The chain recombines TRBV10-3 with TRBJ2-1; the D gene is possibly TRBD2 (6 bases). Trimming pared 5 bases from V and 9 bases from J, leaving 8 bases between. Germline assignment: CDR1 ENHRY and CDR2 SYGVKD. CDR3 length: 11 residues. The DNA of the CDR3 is TGTGCCATCAGTAAAGCGGGTGAGCAGTTCTTC. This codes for CAISKAGEQFF.

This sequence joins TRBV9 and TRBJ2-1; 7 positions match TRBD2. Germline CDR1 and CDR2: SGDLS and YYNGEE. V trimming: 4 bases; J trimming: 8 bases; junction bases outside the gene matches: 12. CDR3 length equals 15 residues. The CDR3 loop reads CASSKGTNPSDEQFF. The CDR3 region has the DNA TGTGCCAGCAGCAAAGGGACTAACCCCTCGGATGAGCAGTTCTTC. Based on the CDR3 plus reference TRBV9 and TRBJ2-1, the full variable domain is DSGVTQTPKHLITATGQRVTLRCSPRSGDLSVYWYQQSLDQGLQFLIQYYNGEERAKGNILERFSAQQFPDLHSELNLSSLELGDSALYFCASSKGTNPSDEQFFGPGTRLTVL.

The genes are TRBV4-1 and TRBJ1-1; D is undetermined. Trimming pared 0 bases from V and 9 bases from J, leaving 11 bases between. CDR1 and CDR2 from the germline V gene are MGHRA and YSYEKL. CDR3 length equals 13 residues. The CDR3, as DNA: TGCGCCAGCAGCCAAGATGTGGTGGCCCAAGCTTTCTTT. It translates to CASSQDVVAQAFF.

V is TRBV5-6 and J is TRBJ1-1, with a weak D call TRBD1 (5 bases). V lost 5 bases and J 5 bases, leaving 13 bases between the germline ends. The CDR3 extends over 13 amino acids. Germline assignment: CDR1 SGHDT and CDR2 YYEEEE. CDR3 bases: TGTGCCAGCAGGGATTCAGGGAGGACTGAAGCTTTCTTT. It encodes CASRDSGRTEAFF.

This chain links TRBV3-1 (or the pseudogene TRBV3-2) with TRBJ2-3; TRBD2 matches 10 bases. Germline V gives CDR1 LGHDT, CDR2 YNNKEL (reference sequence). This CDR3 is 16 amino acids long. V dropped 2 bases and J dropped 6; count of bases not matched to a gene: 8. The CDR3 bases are TGTGCCAGCAGCCAACCACTAGCGGGGAGGGTGGATACGCAGTATTTT. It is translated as CASSQPLAGRVDTQYF.

The CDR3 here is CASSGDSNNQPQHF. In DNA form, the CDR3 reads TGTGCCAGCAGTGGGGACAGTAACAATCAGCCCCAGCATTTT. The V and J genes are TRBV2 and TRBJ1-5; 7 nucleotides line up with TRBD1. The germline gives CDR1 SNHLY, CDR2 FYNNEI. The ends lost 4 bases at V and 3 bases at J; junction bases unmatched: 3. The CDR3 extends over 14 amino acids.

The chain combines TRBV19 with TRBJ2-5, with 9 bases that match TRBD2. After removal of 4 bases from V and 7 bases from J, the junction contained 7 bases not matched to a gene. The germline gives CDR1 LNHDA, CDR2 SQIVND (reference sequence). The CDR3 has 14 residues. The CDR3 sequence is CASSTIAGEVTQYF. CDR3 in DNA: TGTGCCAGTAGTACTATAGCGGGGGAGGTGACCCAGTACTTC.

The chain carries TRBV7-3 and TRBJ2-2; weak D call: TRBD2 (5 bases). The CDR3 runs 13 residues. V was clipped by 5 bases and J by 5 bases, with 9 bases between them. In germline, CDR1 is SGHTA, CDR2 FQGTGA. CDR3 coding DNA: TGTGCCAGCAGCCAAGGACTTACCGGGGAGCTGTTTTTT. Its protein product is CASSQGLTGELFF.

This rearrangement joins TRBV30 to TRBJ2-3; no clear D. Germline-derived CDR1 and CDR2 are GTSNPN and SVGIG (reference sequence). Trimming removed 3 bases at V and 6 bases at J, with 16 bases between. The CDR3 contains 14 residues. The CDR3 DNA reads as TGTGCCTGGAGGAGCCCCTCCGTTTTGGATACGCAGTATTTT. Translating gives CAWRSPSVLDTQYF.

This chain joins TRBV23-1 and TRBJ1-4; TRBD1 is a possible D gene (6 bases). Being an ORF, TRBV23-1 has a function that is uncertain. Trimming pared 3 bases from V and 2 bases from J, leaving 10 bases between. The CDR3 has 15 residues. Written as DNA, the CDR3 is TGCGCCAGCAGTCACAACAGGGTGACTAATGAAAAACTGTTTTTT. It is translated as CASSHNRVTNEKLFF.